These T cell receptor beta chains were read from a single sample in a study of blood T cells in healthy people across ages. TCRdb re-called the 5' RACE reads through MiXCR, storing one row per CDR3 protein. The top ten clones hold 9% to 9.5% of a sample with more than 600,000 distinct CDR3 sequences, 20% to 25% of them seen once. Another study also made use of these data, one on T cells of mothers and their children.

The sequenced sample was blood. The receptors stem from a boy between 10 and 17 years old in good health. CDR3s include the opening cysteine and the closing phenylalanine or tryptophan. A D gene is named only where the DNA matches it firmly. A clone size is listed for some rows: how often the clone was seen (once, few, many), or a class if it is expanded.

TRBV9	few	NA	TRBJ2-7	TGTGCCAGCAGCGTAGGAGAACCCTCCGAGCAGTACTTC	CASSVGEPSEQYF
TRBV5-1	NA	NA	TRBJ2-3	TGCGCCAGCACCCGGGTCAGCTTCCGTGAAGATACGCAGTATTTT	CASTRVSFREDTQYF
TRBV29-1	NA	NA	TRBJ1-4	TGCAGCGTTCTCAGGGCCGGGTCAGAAAAACTGTTTTTT	CSVLRAGSEKLFF
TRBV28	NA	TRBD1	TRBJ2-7	TGTGCCAGCCATACTGGGACAGGGAACTACGAGCAGTACTTC	CASHTGTGNYEQYF
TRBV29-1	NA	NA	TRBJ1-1	TGCAGCGTACACAAAGGGGGGATGAACACTGAAGCTTTCTTT	CSVHKGGMNTEAFF
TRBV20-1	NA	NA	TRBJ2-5	TGCAGTGCTGGGTTGGGGGTTAGAGAGACCCAGTACTTC	CSAGLGVRETQYF
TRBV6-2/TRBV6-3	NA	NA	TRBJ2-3	TGTGCCAGCAGTTACCTCGACTGGGGCACAGATACGCAGTATTTT	CASSYLDWGTDTQYF
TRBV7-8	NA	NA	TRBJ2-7	TGTGCCAGCAGAACCAGGGGGGATTCCTACGAGCAGTACTTC	CASRTRGDSYEQYF
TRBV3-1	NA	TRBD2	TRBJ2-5	TGTGCCAGCAGCCAAGGGGGGACTAGCATCACGTTAGAGACCCAGTACTTC	CASSQGGTSITLETQYF
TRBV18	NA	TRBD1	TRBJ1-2	TGTGCCAGCTCACCACCTTCCACCGGGACAGGCAGAGGCTACACCTTC	CASSPPSTGTGRGYTF
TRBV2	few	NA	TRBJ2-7	TGTGCCAGCAGGGGGACCTCCTACGAGCAGTACTTC	CASRGTSYEQYF
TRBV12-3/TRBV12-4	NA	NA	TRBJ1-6	TGTGCCAGCAGTATATCTGGGGCGTCCTATAATTCACCCCTCCACTTT	CASSISGASYNSPLHF
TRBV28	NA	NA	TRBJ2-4	TGTGCCAGCAGTCCAATACCCACGACAGGCGGGCCAAACATTCAGTACTTC	CASSPIPTTGGPNIQYF
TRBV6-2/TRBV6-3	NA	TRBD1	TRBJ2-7	TGTGCCAGCAGACCCCGGACAGGGGGCCACGAGCAGTACTTC	CASRPRTGGHEQYF
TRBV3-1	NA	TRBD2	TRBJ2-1	TGTGCCAGCAGGTATAGCGGGGGGAACTACAATGAGCAGTTCTTC	CASRYSGGNYNEQFF
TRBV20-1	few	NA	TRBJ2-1	TGCAGTGCGCGCACGGGACTTTACAATGAGCAGTTCTTC	CSARTGLYNEQFF
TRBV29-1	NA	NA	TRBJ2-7	TGCAGCGTTGAAGATCACGGCTACTACGAGCAGTACTTC	CSVEDHGYYEQYF
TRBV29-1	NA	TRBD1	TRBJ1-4	TGCAGCGTTGAGTTTAGACAGGGTGATGAAAAACTGTTTTTT	CSVEFRQGDEKLFF
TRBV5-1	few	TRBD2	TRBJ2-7	TGCGCCAGCAGCTTGGCCGGGACTAGTTTCCACGAGCAGTACTTC	CASSLAGTSFHEQYF
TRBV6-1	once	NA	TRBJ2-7	TGTGCCAGCATAGGGACAAGCTCTTACGAGCAGTACTTC	CASIGTSSYEQYF
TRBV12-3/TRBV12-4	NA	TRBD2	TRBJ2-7	TGTGCCAGCAGTTACGGACTAGCGGGAGCTAGGCACGAGCAGTACTTC	CASSYGLAGARHEQYF
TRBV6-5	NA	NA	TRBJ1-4	TGTGCCAGCAAGCCCTCCTGGGGTAATGAAAAACTGTTTTTT	CASKPSWGNEKLFF
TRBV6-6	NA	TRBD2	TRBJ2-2	TGTGCCAGCAGTTACGCCGAGCGGGGTTTTACCGGGGAGCTGTTTTTT	CASSYAERGFTGELFF
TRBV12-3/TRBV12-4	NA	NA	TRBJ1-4	TGTGCCAGCAGTTTATACGGACAGAATAATGAAAAACTGTTTTTT	CASSLYGQNNEKLFF
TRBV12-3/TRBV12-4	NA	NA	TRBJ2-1	TGTGCCAGCAGTTTACGGCCTAATGAGCAGTTCTTC	CASSLRPNEQFF
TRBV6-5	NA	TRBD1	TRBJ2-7	TGTGCCAGCGCCGGGACAGATAAGCGCTACGAGCAGTACTTC	CASAGTDKRYEQYF
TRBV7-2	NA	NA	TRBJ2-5	TGTGTCAGCAGCTTAGCGGTCCAAGAGACCCAGTACTTC	CVSSLAVQETQYF
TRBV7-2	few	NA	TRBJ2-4	TGTGCCAGCAGCTCAGAGAGGGTCAGGGGCAACATCCAGTACTTC	CASSSERVRGNIQYF
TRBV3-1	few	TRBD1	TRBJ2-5	TGTGCCAGCAGCCGACGGACAGGGGGCACGGGAGAGACCCAGTACTTC	CASSRRTGGTGETQYF